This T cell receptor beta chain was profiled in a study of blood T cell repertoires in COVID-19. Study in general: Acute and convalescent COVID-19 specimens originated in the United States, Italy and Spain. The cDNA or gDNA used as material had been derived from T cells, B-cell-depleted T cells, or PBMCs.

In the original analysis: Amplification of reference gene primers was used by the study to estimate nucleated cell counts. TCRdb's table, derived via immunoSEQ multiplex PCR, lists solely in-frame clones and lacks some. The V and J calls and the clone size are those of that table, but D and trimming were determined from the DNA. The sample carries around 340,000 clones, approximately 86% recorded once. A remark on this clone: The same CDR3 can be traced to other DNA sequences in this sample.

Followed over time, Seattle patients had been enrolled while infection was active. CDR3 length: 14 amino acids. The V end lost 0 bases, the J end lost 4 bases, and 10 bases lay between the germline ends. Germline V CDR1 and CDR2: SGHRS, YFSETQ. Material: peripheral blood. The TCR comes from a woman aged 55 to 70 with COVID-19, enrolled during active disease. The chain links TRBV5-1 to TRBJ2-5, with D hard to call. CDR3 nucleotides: TGCGCCAGCAGCTTGGGAGGCGATCGAGAGACCCAGTACTTC. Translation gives CASSLGGDRETQYF.